One sample yielded the 7 T cell receptor beta chains listed below, sequenced in a study of control samples from healthy donors and cancer patients. Assay: immunoSEQ multiplex PCR; the TCRdb copy retains only in-frame clones and omits some. The table records 250,000 to 300,000 clones, over 75% of them present only once. Sequencing was performed on PBMCs. The receptors here all came from a woman aged 55-75 years with lung cancer.

This clone was recorded once. This rearrangement joins TRBV5-1 to TRBJ2-7; 10 bases agree with TRBD1. The V and J ends lost 2 bases and 6 bases, in that order; junction bases with no gene match: 5. Germline CDR1 and CDR2: SGHRS and YFSETQ. This CDR3 has 14 residues. CDR3 sequence (DNA): TGCGCCAGCAGCTTCGGGACAGGGGAGGGCGAGCAGTACTTC. It specifies CASSFGTGEGEQYF.

The rearrangement uses TRBV10-3 and TRBJ1-3; 8 bases align to TRBD1. The germline V gene has CDR1 ENHRY and CDR2 SYGVKD. V was clipped by 7 bases and J by 0 bases; unmatched bases: 5. The CDR3 extends over 15 amino acids. The CDR3, as DNA: TGTGCCATCACCACAGGGGGTAGCTCTGGAAACACCATATATTTT. Translation gives CAITTGGSSGNTIYF.

In nucleotides, the CDR3 is TGTGCCAGCAGTTTACTTGGGCCCTACCGTTCCTACGAGCAGTACTTC. It codes for CASSLLGPYRSYEQYF. The chain recombines TRBV27 with TRBJ2-7; D is uncertain. The V end lost 2 bases, the J end lost 1 base, and 15 bases lay between the germline ends. Germline values: CDR1 MNHEY, CDR2 SMNVEV (reference sequence). CDR3 size: 16 residues.

The V and J genes are TRBV2 and TRBJ1-3, with D unclear. Trimming left V 9 bases short and J 3 bases short, with 15 bases between. Germline assignment: CDR1 SNHLY and CDR2 FYNNEI. The CDR3 covers 14 residues. CDR3 nucleotides: TGTGCCAGTAGCCCAGAGGTTGTTGGAAACACCATATATTTT. Translating gives CASSPEVVGNTIYF.

The rearrangement links TRBV15 to TRBJ2-5; possible D gene TRBD2, 6 bases. The CDR3 runs to 14 residues. Germline V gene lookup returns CDR1 LNHNV and CDR2 YYDKDF (reference sequence). V lost 8 bases and J lost 5, with 18 bases in between. The CDR3 protein is CATRLGGLVETQYF. The CDR3 DNA reads TGTGCCACCCGACTGGGGGGTCTCGTCGAGACCCAGTACTTC. Supplemented by reference TRBV15 and TRBJ2-5, the full variable domain reads DAMVIQNPRYQVTQFGKPVTLSCSQTLNHNVMYWYQQKSSQAPKLLFHYYDKDFNNEADTPDNFQSRRPNTSFCFLDIRSPGLGDTAMYLCATRLGGLVETQYFGPGTRLLVL.

This clone appeared a few times. The chain carries TRBV18 and TRBJ2-7, with D tentatively TRBD1 (6 bases). Germline-derived CDR1 and CDR2 are KGHSH and LQKENI. CDR3 length: 15 amino acids. Trimming left V 4 bases short and J 5 bases short, with 18 bases between. The chain's CDR3 is CASSRNQGRGNEQYF. CDR3 bases: TGTGCCAGCTCACGAAATCAGGGGCGCGGTAACGAGCAGTACTTC.

By its share, this clone is medium-sized. The J gene is TRBJ1-4, the V gene TRBV24-1; D might be TRBD1 (6 bases). V lost 3 bases, J lost 10 bases, and 11 bases lay in between. This CDR3 is built from 13 residues. Looked up from germline, CDR1 is KGHDR and CDR2 is SFDVKD. The CDR3 spells CATSDLTTGKLFF. The CDR3 nucleotides are TGTGCCACCAGTGATCTTACGACAGGAAAACTGTTTTTT.